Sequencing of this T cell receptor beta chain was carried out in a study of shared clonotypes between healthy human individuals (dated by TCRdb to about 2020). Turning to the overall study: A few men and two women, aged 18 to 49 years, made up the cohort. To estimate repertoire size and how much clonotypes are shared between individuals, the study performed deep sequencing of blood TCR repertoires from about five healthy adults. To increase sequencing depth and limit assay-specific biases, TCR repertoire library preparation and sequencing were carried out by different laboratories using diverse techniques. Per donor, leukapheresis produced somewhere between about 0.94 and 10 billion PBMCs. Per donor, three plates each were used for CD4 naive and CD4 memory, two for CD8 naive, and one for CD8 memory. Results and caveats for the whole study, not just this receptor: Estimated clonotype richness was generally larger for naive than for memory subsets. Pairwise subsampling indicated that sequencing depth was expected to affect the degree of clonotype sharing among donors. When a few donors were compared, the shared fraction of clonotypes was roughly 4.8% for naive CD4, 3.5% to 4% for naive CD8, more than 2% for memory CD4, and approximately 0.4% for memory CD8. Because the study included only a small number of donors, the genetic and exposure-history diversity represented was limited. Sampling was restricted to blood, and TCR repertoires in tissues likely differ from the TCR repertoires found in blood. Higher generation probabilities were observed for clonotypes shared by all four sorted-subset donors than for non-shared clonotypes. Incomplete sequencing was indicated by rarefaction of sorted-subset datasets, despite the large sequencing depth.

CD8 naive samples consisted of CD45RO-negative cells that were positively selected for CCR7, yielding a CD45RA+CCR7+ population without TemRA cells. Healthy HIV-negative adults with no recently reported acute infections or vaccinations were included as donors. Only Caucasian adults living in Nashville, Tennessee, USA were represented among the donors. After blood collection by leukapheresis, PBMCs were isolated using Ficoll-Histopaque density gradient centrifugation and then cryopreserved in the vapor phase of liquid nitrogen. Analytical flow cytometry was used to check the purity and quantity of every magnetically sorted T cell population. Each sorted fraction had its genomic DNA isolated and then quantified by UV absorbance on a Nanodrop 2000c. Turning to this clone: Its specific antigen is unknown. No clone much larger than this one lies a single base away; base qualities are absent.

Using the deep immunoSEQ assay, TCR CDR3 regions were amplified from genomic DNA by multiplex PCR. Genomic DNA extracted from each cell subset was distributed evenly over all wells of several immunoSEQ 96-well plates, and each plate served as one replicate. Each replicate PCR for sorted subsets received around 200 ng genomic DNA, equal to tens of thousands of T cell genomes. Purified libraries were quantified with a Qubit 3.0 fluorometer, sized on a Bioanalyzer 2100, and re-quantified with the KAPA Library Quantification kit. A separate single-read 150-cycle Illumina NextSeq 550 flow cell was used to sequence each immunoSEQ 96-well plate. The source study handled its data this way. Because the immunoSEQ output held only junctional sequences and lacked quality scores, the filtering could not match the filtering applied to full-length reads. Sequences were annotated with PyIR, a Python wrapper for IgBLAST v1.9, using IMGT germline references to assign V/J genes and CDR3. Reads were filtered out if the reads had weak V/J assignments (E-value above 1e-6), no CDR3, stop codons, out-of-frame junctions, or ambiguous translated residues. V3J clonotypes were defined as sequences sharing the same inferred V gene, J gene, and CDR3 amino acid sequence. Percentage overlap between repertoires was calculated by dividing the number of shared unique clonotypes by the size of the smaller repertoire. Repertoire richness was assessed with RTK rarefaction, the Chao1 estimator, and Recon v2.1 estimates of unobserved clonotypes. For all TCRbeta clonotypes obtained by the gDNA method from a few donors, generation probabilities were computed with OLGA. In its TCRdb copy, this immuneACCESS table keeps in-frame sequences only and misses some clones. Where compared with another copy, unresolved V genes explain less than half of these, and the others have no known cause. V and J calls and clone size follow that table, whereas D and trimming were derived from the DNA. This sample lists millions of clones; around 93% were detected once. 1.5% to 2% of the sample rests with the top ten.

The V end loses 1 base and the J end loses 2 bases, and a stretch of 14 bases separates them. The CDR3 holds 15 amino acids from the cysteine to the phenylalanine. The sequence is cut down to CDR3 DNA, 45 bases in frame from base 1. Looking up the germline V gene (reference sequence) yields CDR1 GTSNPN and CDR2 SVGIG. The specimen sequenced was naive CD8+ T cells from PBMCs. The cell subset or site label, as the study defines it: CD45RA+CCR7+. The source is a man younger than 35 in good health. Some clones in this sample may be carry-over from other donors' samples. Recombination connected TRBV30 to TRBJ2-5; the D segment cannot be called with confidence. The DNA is TGTGCCTGGAGTGACTCTCAGCAGCTTCAAGAGACCCAGTACTTC. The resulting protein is CAWSDSQQLQETQYF. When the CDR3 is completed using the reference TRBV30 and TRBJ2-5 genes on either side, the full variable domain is SQTIHQWPATLVQPVGSPLSLECTVEGTSNPNLYWYRQAAGRGLQLLFYSVGIGQISSEVPQNLSASRPQDRQFILSSKKLLLSDSGFYLCAWSDSQQLQETQYFGPGTRLLVL.